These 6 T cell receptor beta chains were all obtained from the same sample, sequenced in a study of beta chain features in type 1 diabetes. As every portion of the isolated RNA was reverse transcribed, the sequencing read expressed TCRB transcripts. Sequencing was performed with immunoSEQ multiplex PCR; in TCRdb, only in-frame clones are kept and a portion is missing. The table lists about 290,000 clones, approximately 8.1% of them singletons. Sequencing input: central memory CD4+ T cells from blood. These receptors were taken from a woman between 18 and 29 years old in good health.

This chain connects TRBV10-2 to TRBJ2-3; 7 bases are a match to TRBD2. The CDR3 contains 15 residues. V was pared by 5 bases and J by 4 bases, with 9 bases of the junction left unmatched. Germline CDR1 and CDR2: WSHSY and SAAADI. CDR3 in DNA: TGCGCCAGCAGTTTGGGCGGGGGAAGATCAGATACGCAGTATTTT. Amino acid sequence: CASSLGGGRSDTQYF.

CDR3 region: CASSQGYDTLPEAFF. In DNA form, the CDR3 reads TGCGCCAGCAGCCAAGGTTATGACACACTCCCTGAAGCTTTCTTT. V usage is TRBV4-1 and J usage is TRBJ1-1; D call uncertain. This CDR3 has 15 residues. V was trimmed by 1 base and J by 6 bases, leaving 15 bases between them. Germline-derived CDR1 and CDR2 are MGHRA and YSYEKL.

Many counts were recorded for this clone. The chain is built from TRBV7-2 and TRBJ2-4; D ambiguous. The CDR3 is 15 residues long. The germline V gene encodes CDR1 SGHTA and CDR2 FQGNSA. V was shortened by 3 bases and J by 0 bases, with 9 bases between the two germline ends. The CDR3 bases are TGTGCCAGCAGCTTCTGGGCCGAAGCCAAAAACATTCAGTACTTC. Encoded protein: CASSFWAEAKNIQYF. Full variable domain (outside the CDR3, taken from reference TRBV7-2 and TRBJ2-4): GAGVSQSPSNKVTEKGKDVELRCDPISGHTALYWYRQSLGQGLEFLIYFQGNSAPDKSGLPSDRFSAERTGGSVSTLTIQRTQQEDSAVYLCASSFWAEAKNIQYFGAGTRLSVL.

In nucleotides, the CDR3 is TGTGCCAGCAGCTTGAGAGCCCTGGGGGGCTACACCTTC. Translating it yields CASSLRALGGYTF. The rearrangement links TRBV5-8 to TRBJ1-2; no definite D call. The V end lost 1 base, the J end lost 8 bases, and 12 bases lay between the germline ends. The CDR3 spans 13 residues. Germline V gives CDR1 SGHTS, CDR2 YDEGEE.

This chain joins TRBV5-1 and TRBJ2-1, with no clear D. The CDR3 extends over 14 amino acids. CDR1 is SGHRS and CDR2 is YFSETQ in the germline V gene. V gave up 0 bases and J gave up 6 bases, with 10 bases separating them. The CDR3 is CASSLVALVNEQFF. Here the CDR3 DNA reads TGCGCCAGCAGCTTGGTGGCGCTGGTCAATGAGCAGTTCTTC.

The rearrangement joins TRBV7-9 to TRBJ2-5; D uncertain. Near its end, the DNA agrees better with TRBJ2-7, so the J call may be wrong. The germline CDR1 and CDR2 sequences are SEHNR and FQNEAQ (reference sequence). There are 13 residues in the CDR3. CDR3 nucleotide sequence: TGTGCCAGCAGCCGCGTAGGCTCCTACGAGCAGTACTTC. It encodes CASSRVGSYEQYF.